This T cell receptor beta chain was identified during a study of cytomegalovirus exposure and HLA in healthy donors (dated by TCRdb to between 2016 and 2019). For the wider study: The 700 or so repertoires of the first cohort and the roughly 120 validation repertoires were produced on the same platform, according to a later analysis. The aim of the study was to test whether cataloging public T cell receptors could identify signatures of past pathogen exposure. Along with the approximately 670-subject first cohort, a separate validation cohort of about 110 different subjects was used. To predict cytomegalovirus infection status, the study brought together high-throughput TCR immunosequencing, statistical association of individual TCRs with disease status, and machine learning. On the study overall, not on this receptor specifically: Across donors, most TCR sequences were observed very rarely, whereas some public TCRs were present in many individuals. Subsequent analysis determined that TCRs grouped into clusters in the first cohort also showed a tendency toward co-occurrence across the 90 to 150 validation repertoires, and 94% of cluster scores exceeded 0. In vitro tests confirmed that a few of the cytomegalovirus-associated TCR beta chains recognize cytomegalovirus antigens. A total of roughly 160 TCR beta chains were listed by the study as associated with cytomegalovirus. A later analysis lacked HLA typing for the validation cohort, so it scored co-occurrence in that cohort across all 120 repertoires. According to the authors, the approach could potentially be generalized to other disease states and immunological phenotypes. In both the original and validation cohorts, the classifier was reported to diagnose cytomegalovirus status with high specificity and sensitivity.

Libraries came from the immunoSEQ multiplex PCR assay. The paper's processing steps were these. A statistical classification framework was built to diagnose cytomegalovirus status from the catalog of TCR beta chain sequences. Entries here come from immuneACCESS through TCRdb and include only in-frame sequences with V and J called. Some clones fail to appear in such tables; in the studies checked, an unresolved V gene covers under half of the shortfall, and the cause of the remainder is unknown. V and J calls plus clone size are reproduced from that table; the DNA served to infer D and trimming. This sample holds around 70,000 clones; approximately 93% were observed only once. The ten largest make up about 1.6% of the sample. About this clone: The target of this receptor is not known. Base-call qualities are not available, and no considerably larger clone is one nucleotide away.

Separate from the roughly 630-subject first cohort, the validation cohort of 95 to 150 subjects was the group to which the donors belonged. The V and J ends are trimmed by 4 bases and 4 bases, leaving 11 bases between them. From cysteine to phenylalanine, the CDR3 is 13 amino acids long. The entry retains the CDR3 DNA only, 39 bases that are in frame from base 1. Looking up the germline V gene yields CDR1 SGHRS and CDR2 YFSETQ. Rearrangement joined TRBV5-1 to TRBJ2-5; a weak D assignment points to TRBD1 (6 bases agree). Sequenced input: PBMCs. The receptor's source is a man aged 18 to 35 in good health and CMV-seropositive. The CDR3 loop reads CASSLGQRETQYF. The nucleotides are TGCGCCAGCAGCCTTGGACAGAGAGAGACCCAGTACTTC.